This T cell receptor (beta chain) is drawn from a study of CD8 T cells in ankylosing spondylitis (dated by TCRdb to the late 2010s). Looking at the study overall: T cell receptor beta repertoires were profiled in healthy donors and ankylosing spondylitis patients so that disease-linked TCR variants could be found. The whole study cohort included over a hundred healthy donors and about two dozen ankylosing spondylitis patients. Peripheral blood was sampled, and synovial fluid was also collected from ankylosing spondylitis patients. The paper as a whole reports these results and caveats: Some motif variants had previously been reported in the synovial fluid and blood of reactive arthritis patients, which suggests shared mechanisms of disease initiation. Significant enrichment of the disease-linked clones was reported in matched synovial fluid samples from ankylosing spondylitis patients. A CD8+ phenotype was shown by the disease-linked clones, which were found at relatively low frequencies in peripheral blood. Blood from ankylosing spondylitis patients appeared to be characterized by a TCR beta motif made up of under ten highly homologous amino acid variants.

Sequencing took place on an Illumina HiSeq 2500. Quantitative 5'-RACE with molecular barcodes was used to prepare TCR beta libraries. On the study's bioinformatics: Disease-linked TCR variants were identified with a new computational method built on a probabilistic model of VDJ rearrangement. TCRdb ran its own pipeline on the public reads, namely fastp trimming at Q25 and MiXCR clone calling, and kept in-frame beta chains. Each record represents a unique CDR3 protein, reported with the most common genes and DNA among its rows. TCRdb's processing, not the authors' own work, is the source of the V and J calls. Here the sample has some 220,000 distinct CDR3 sequences; roughly 10% occur a single time. Of the sample, about 2.8% is held by the ten largest clones. V is pared back by 6 bases and J by 6 bases, with 16 bases lying between the germline termini. The cysteine opens and the phenylalanine closes a CDR3 of 14 amino acids. The sequence is cut down to CDR3 DNA, 42 bases in frame from base 1. The germline V gene supplies CDR1 SGHTA and CDR2 FQGNSA.

Many counts were recorded for this clonotype. The antigen it binds to is not known. Base quality data are lacking; no much larger clone is found one base away. This sequence originates from a male donor with ankylosing spondylitis or in good health (not recorded which). The chain joins TRBV7-2 to TRBJ2-3; the D gene is possibly TRBD2, with 6 bases matching. Sequences were obtained from blood, either unsorted or a sorted T cell fraction (not recorded which). At the DNA level, the sequence is TGTGCCAGCAGTCCCGGGACTCCGGTGGATACGCAGTATTTT. It is translated as CASSPGTPVDTQYF.